Following are 32 T cell receptor beta chains from one sample sequenced in a study of blood T cell repertoires in COVID-19. Generated by immunoSEQ multiplex PCR, the TCRdb table keeps only in-frame clones and is missing some. Counted here are approximately 250,000 clones, about 82% occurring once; the ten biggest clones make up approximately 6.2%. Material: peripheral blood. These receptors all stem from an elderly woman with COVID-19, enrolled during active disease.

This CDR3 is CASSESSGDYGYTF. The DNA of the CDR3 is TGCGCCAGCAGTGAGTCGTCGGGGGACTATGGCTACACCTTC. The chain has TRBV10-1 and TRBJ1-2; D might be TRBD1 (5 bases). Trimming removed 0 bases from V and 3 bases from J, with 8 bases in between. This CDR3 contains 14 residues. Looked up from germline, CDR1 is WNHNN and CDR2 is SYGVQD (reference sequence).

The chain couples TRBV6-5 to TRBJ2-7; D remains ambiguous. CDR3 length: 13 amino acids. The germline V gene has CDR1 MNHEY and CDR2 SVGAGI. Trimming took off 6 bases at V and 6 bases at J, with 15 bases between the two ends. This chain's CDR3 is CASRRNVQSEQYV. CDR3 in DNA: TGTGCCAGCAGACGCAACGTACAGAGCGAGCAGTACGTC.

This clone has only one observation. The chain combines TRBV7-2 with TRBJ2-5; weak D call: TRBD1 (8 bases). The CDR3 runs to 15 residues. Trimming pared 1 base from V and 3 bases from J, leaving 12 bases between. Germline loops: CDR1 SGHTA, CDR2 FQGNSA. CDR3 DNA sequence: TGTGCCAGCAGCTTAGGGACAGGGAGGGAAGAGACCCAGTACTTC. Residues: CASSLGTGREETQYF.

The chain carries TRBV18 and TRBJ1-5, with D possibly being TRBD1 (6 bases). Trimming removed 0 bases at V and 7 bases at J, with 13 bases between. The length of the CDR3 is 15 residues. The germline V gene encodes CDR1 KGHSH and CDR2 LQKENI. Here the CDR3 reads CASSPPGTKGQPQHF. The CDR3 DNA is TGTGCCAGCTCACCACCGGGGACAAAAGGGCAGCCCCAGCATTTT.

The CDR3 protein is CASGALAGTDTQYF. CDR3 sequence (DNA): TGTGCCAGCGGGGCCCTAGCGGGCACAGATACGCAGTATTTT. The V and J genes are TRBV5-4 and TRBJ2-3, with TRBD2 matching over 7 bases. Losses at the gene ends were 7 bases for V and 1 base for J; bases not matched to a gene: 6. Germline V gives CDR1 SGHNT, CDR2 YYREEE (reference sequence). CDR3 length: 14 residues.

The chain carries TRBV5-4 and TRBJ1-4, with TRBD1 matching 7 bases. This CDR3 spans 15 amino acids. Looked up from germline, CDR1 is SGHNT and CDR2 is YYREEE (reference sequence). With V trimmed by 3 bases and J by 3 bases, 5 bases remained unmatched. This chain's CDR3 is CASSSRQGPNEKLFF. CDR3 DNA sequence: TGTGCCAGCAGCTCAAGACAGGGACCTAATGAAAAACTGTTTTTT.

The genes are TRBV6-2 or TRBV6-3 and TRBJ1-4, with D possibly matching TRBD1 (6 bases). Germline V lookup: CDR1 MNHEY, CDR2 SVGEGT. The CDR3 has 15 residues. Trimming shortened V by 6 bases and J by 5 bases, and 16 bases separated the two germline ends. The CDR3 protein is CASSDTGTRNEKLFF. For the CDR3, the DNA is TGTGCCAGCAGCGATACCGGGACACGCAATGAAAAACTGTTTTTT.

The chain combines TRBV7-9 with TRBJ1-1; 7 positions match TRBD1. The CDR3 contains 15 residues. From germline, CDR1 is SEHNR and CDR2 FQNEAQ (reference sequence). The V and J ends lost 4 bases and 3 bases, in that order; junction bases with no gene match: 8. The CDR3 loop reads CASSSPSRGDTEAFF. The CDR3 DNA is TGTGCCAGCAGCTCTCCATCCAGGGGGGACACTGAAGCTTTCTTT. Full variable domain (outside the CDR3, taken from reference TRBV7-9 and TRBJ1-1): DTGVSQNPRHKITKRGQNVTFRCDPISEHNRLYWYRQTLGQGPEFLTYFQNEAQLEKSRLLSDRFSAERPKGSFSTLEIQRTEQGDSAMYLCASSSPSRGDTEAFFGQGTRLTVV.

J is TRBJ1-1 and V is TRBV6-5; 7 positions match TRBD1. This CDR3 has 15 residues. The trim removed 4 bases at V and 0 bases at J, leaving 5 bases unmatched. Germline V lookup: CDR1 MNHEY, CDR2 SVGAGI. The CDR3 bases are TGTGCCAGCAGTTTCGGGACAGTCATGAACACTGAAGCTTTCTTT. Protein sequence: CASSFGTVMNTEAFF.

The V and J genes are TRBV11-2 and TRBJ2-5; 7 bases map to TRBD1. Germline V gene data show CDR1 as SGHAT and CDR2 as FQNNGV. The CDR3 has 17 residues. The V and J ends lost 2 bases and 4 bases, in that order; junction bases with no gene match: 13. CDR3: CASSLSGRNRGRETQYF. The CDR3 DNA sequence: TGTGCCAGCAGCTTATCAGGGCGGAACAGGGGCCGAGAGACCCAGTACTTC. The variable domain in full, with the rest retrieved from reference TRBV11-2 and TRBJ2-5, is EAGVAQSPRYKIIEKRQSVAFWCNPISGHATLYWYQQILGQGPKLLIQFQNNGVVDDSQLPKDRFSAERLKGVDSTLKIQPAKLEDSAVYLCASSLSGRNRGRETQYFGPGTRLLVL.

The chain couples TRBV4-3 to TRBJ1-1; a weak D match, TRBD1 (6 bases). Trimming cost V 2 bases and J 5 bases, with 12 bases left between them. The CDR3 totals 14 residues. The germline V gene has CDR1 LGHNA and CDR2 YSLEER. CDR3 in DNA: TGCGCCAGCAGCCAATTAGGGGGGGGGACTGAAGCTTTCTTT. Translation: CASSQLGGGTEAFF.

The rearrangement joins TRBV7-9 to TRBJ1-2; D perhaps matches TRBD1 (6 bases). The CDR3 consists of 12 residues. Trimming shortened V by 5 bases and J by 6 bases, and 10 bases separated the two germline ends. CDR1 and CDR2 (germline): SEHNR, FQNEAQ (reference sequence). The CDR3 region is CASSQDRNGYTF. The CDR3 DNA is TGTGCCAGCAGCCAGGACAGAAATGGCTACACCTTC.

This clone was picked up a small number of times. V and J are TRBV5-4 and TRBJ1-2, with a possible D match to TRBD1 (6 bases). This CDR3 region has 14 residues. V was cut by 4 bases and J by 4 bases, with 14 bases left in between. Germline CDR1 SGHNT, CDR2 YYREEE (reference sequence). The CDR3 region is CASSRDTRPYGYTF. The CDR3 region has the DNA TGTGCCAGCAGCCGGGACACCCGCCCCTATGGCTACACCTTC.

The chain links TRBV27 to TRBJ2-2; D perhaps matches TRBD1 (5 bases). This CDR3 has 13 amino acids. Germline V gene lookup returns CDR1 MNHEY and CDR2 SMNVEV (reference sequence). Trimming stripped 3 bases from V and 8 bases from J, with 10 bases between. CDR3 DNA sequence: TGTGCCAGCAGTTTCCAGGGTGCTGGGGAGCTGTTTTTT. Translation gives CASSFQGAGELFF.

V gene TRBV19 combines with J gene TRBJ2-2; 7 bases agree with TRBD1. The length of the CDR3 is 15 residues. Losses at the gene ends were 3 bases for V and 6 bases for J; bases not matched to a gene: 7. Germline V gene sequence: CDR1 LNHDA, CDR2 SQIVND (reference sequence). The DNA of the CDR3 is TGTGCCAGTAGTATTACAGGGGTCGAGGCCGGGGAGCTGTTTTTT. Translated: CASSITGVEAGELFF.

The V gene is TRBV6-1, the J gene TRBJ2-5; 7 bases line up with TRBD1. The germline CDR1 and CDR2 sequences are MNHNS and SASEGT. V lost 5 bases to trimming and J lost 4 bases; unmatched junction nucleotides: 4. The CDR3 runs 13 residues. CDR3 DNA sequence: TGTGCCAGCAGTAAACAGGGGATAGAGACCCAGTACTTC. It translates to CASSKQGIETQYF.

The V gene is TRBV3-1 (or the pseudogene TRBV3-2), the J gene TRBJ2-5, with D hard to call. The CDR3 loop spans 13 amino acids. The V end was cut by 4 bases, the J end by 2 bases, with 8 bases between. In germline, CDR1 is LGHDT, CDR2 YNNKEL (reference sequence). The CDR3 region has the DNA TGTGCCAGCAGCCGGTCCGGGCAAGAGACCCAGTACTTC. Protein sequence: CASSRSGQETQYF.

CDR3 amino acids: CSVGQGAYEQYF. CDR3 DNA: TGCAGCGTTGGACAGGGGGCCTACGAGCAGTACTTC. The chain links TRBV29-1 to TRBJ2-7; the match to TRBD1 covers 9 bases. The CDR3 consists of 12 residues. Germline loops: CDR1 SQVTM, CDR2 ANQGSEA. The J segment lost 2 bases and the V segment lost 4 bases, leaving 0 bases of the junction unmatched.

The chain employs TRBV10-3 and TRBJ2-1; tentatively, D is TRBD1 (6 bases). CDR1 is ENHRY and CDR2 is SYGVKD in the germline V gene. The CDR3 runs to 12 residues. The V and J ends lost 6 bases and 8 bases respectively, with 11 bases between them. CDR3 in DNA: TGTGCCATCAGCCTTCAGGGGTATGAGCAGTTCTTC. It encodes CAISLQGYEQFF.

The chain couples TRBV28 to TRBJ1-2, with D tentatively TRBD1 (6 bases). V lost 5 bases, J lost 4 bases, and 14 bases lay in between. The CDR3 sequence is 14 residues long. Germline CDR1 and CDR2: MDHEN and SYDVKM. The CDR3 loop is CASSINRATYGYTF. The CDR3 nucleotides are TGTGCCAGCAGTATCAACAGGGCGACCTATGGCTACACCTTC.

The chain links TRBV6-6 to TRBJ1-4; D call uncertain. Trimming removed 5 bases from V and 0 bases from J, with 19 bases in between. The germline CDR1 and CDR2 sequences are MNHNY and SVGAGI (reference sequence). This CDR3 is built from 18 residues. CDR3 nucleotides: TGTGCCAGCAGTCTAAACCTAGGAATCACTGCAACTAATGAAAAACTGTTTTTT. It yields the protein CASSLNLGITATNEKLFF.

The chain uses TRBV6-2 or TRBV6-3 and TRBJ2-7; TRBD2 aligns across 8 bases. The germline CDR1 and CDR2 sequences are MNHEY and SVGEGT. The CDR3 runs 15 residues. The V gene end was trimmed by 6 bases and the J gene end by 4 bases; junction bases not matched to a gene: 11. CDR3 residues: CASSSLGAGEYEQYF. The CDR3 DNA reads as TGTGCCAGCAGCTCGCTAGGAGCGGGGGAGTACGAGCAGTACTTC.

The chain recombines TRBV27 with TRBJ1-2; TRBD1 matches at 7 bases. Germline loops: CDR1 MNHEY, CDR2 SMNVEV (reference sequence). The CDR3 is 17 residues long. With V trimmed by 0 bases and J by 1 base, 8 bases remained unmatched. CDR3 in amino acids: CASSLSALTGDNYGYTF. DNA for the CDR3: TGTGCCAGCAGTTTATCAGCCCTCACAGGGGATAACTATGGCTACACCTTC.

This clone has only one observation. The CDR3 protein is CASSQGYDGYTF. The CDR3 nucleotides are TGTGCCAGCAGCCAGGGGTACGATGGCTACACCTTC. The chain recombines TRBV2 with TRBJ1-2, with D maybe TRBD1 (6 bases). The CDR3 spans 12 residues. Between the trimmed V and J ends, which lost 6 bases and 6 bases, there was a span of 11 bases. Germline loops: CDR1 SNHLY, CDR2 FYNNEI.

The chain combines TRBV7-2 with TRBJ2-7, with a weak D call TRBD2 (5 bases). The length of the CDR3 is 16 residues. CDR1 and CDR2 (germline): SGHTA, FQGNSA. Trimming left V 0 bases short and J 7 bases short, with 19 bases between. This CDR3 reads CASSLALNSGPGEQYV. The CDR3 nucleotides read TGTGCCAGCAGCTTAGCGCTAAACTCAGGTCCGGGAGAGCAGTACGTC.

This clone is a singleton in its sample. This chain connects TRBV6-2 or TRBV6-3 to TRBJ1-5; D perhaps matches TRBD1 (6 bases). Deletions cut 5 bases from V and 0 bases from J, with 8 bases between. From germline, CDR1 is MNHEY and CDR2 SVGEGT. This CDR3 contains 14 residues. This CDR3 is CASSRDNSNQPQHF. The CDR3 nucleotides read TGTGCCAGCAGTCGGGACAATAGCAATCAGCCCCAGCATTTT.

V usage is TRBV7-2 and J usage is TRBJ2-7, with 7 positions matching TRBD2. The CDR3 runs 15 residues. Per germline, CDR1 SGHTA and CDR2 FQGNSA. The V gene end was trimmed by 0 bases and the J gene end by 0 bases; junction bases not matched to a gene: 2. In DNA form, the CDR3 reads TGTGCCAGCAGCTTAGCCGGGGGGTCCTCCTACGAGCAGTACGTC. Translated: CASSLAGGSSYEQYV.

The chain recombines TRBV6-5 with TRBJ1-2, with 7 bases aligning to TRBD1. Trimming cost V 6 bases and J 4 bases; bases outside gene matches: 5. CDR1 MNHEY and CDR2 SVGAGI come from the germline V gene. The CDR3 is 13 amino acids. Here the CDR3 DNA reads TGTGCCAGCAGCCTTGGACAGGTCTATGGCTACACCTTC. It translates to CASSLGQVYGYTF.

The chain recombines TRBV6-5 with TRBJ1-1, with D perhaps TRBD1 (6 bases). Trimming removed 5 bases at V and 4 bases at J, with 11 bases between. The CDR3 length is 13 residues. Germline V CDR1 and CDR2: MNHEY, SVGAGI. CDR3 DNA sequence: TGTGCCAGCAGTCTAATCAGGGGCACTGAAGCTTTCTTT. Translation gives CASSLIRGTEAFF.

This chain connects TRBV7-8 to TRBJ2-5, with 8 bases that match TRBD2. The CDR3 is 18 amino acids. Per the germline V gene, CDR1 is SGHVS and CDR2 is FQNEAQ. With 3 bases clipped from V and 0 bases from J, the junction kept 12 bases outside the gene matches. As DNA, the CDR3 is TGTGCCAGCAGCTTGGCCGTTGCAGCGGGGGTGTACCAAGAGACCCAGTACTTC. Protein: CASSLAVAAGVYQETQYF.

The chain carries TRBV20-1 and TRBJ1-1, with no clear D. Trimming shortened V by 3 bases and J by 0 bases, and 11 bases separated the two germline ends. The CDR3 has 14 amino acids. Germline CDR1 DFQATT, CDR2 SNEGSKA (reference sequence). CDR3 amino acids: CSASKVHMNTEAFF. CDR3 coding DNA: TGCAGTGCTAGTAAAGTACACATGAACACTGAAGCTTTCTTT.

This clone was counted once. The chain couples TRBV28 to TRBJ2-7; a possible D gene is TRBD2 (6 bases). The ends were cut back, 4 bases at V and 3 bases at J, with 16 bases in the middle. Germline V lookup: CDR1 MDHEN, CDR2 SYDVKM. The CDR3 spans 15 residues. The DNA of the CDR3 is TGTGCCAGCAGTTCGGTTGCGGGGCAGCTCTACGAGCAGTACGTC. It encodes CASSSVAGQLYEQYV.